Listed below are T cell receptor beta chains from one sample, sequenced in a study of molecular identifiers for immune sequencing clone quantification. TCRdb ran MiXCR on the PCR reads and lists one entry per CDR3 protein. The sample has approximately 590,000 distinct CDR3 sequences, less than 30% seen once; the top ten hold 0.6% to 0.9%. Sequenced material: naive CD8+ T cells from blood, with Jurkat cell RNA spiked in. The origin of the receptors is a human donor in good health. Some libraries in this study had Jurkat cell RNA spiked in. Each CDR3 is given with its conserved first and last residue. A D gene is named only where the DNA matches it firmly. Where a row states a size, it is once, few, many or the class of an expanded clone; other rows omit it.

-	TRBJ1-1	TRBV6-6	few	CASLYDGGVRTEAFF	TGTGCCAGCCTCTATGACGGTGGGGTGAGGACTGAAGCTTTCTTT
-	TRBJ2-7	TRBV30	-	CAWSRVYRTHEQYF	TGTGCCTGGAGTAGGGTATATCGGACCCACGAGCAGTACTTC
TRBD2	TRBJ2-2	TRBV19	-	CASSIVERGITGELFF	TGTGCCAGTAGTATAGTAGAGCGGGGGATCACCGGGGAGCTGTTTTTT
-	TRBJ1-1	TRBV6-5	few	CASRASGHPAFF	TGTGCCAGCAGGGCCTCCGGTCACCCAGCTTTCTTT
-	TRBJ2-1	TRBV24-1	many	CATSRSGYNEQFF	TGTGCCACCAGTCGAAGCGGGTACAATGAGCAGTTCTTC
TRBD1	TRBJ1-1	TRBV27	few	CASSAAGGMNTEAFF	TGTGCCAGCAGTGCGGCAGGGGGAATGAACACTGAAGCTTTCTTT
-	TRBJ1-1	TRBV7-2	few	CASSSYGGGTEAFF	TGTGCCAGCAGCTCCTACGGGGGGGGCACTGAAGCTTTCTTT
-	TRBJ2-7	TRBV6-5	few	CASSEETDPYEQYF	TGTGCCAGCAGCGAAGAAACAGATCCCTACGAGCAGTACTTC
-	TRBJ2-1	TRBV29-1	many	CSAWQGSNEQFF	TGCAGCGCCTGGCAGGGGAGCAATGAGCAGTTCTTC
-	TRBJ2-7	TRBV5-6	many	CASSQGSGGYEQYF	TGTGCCAGCAGCCAAGGTTCCGGGGGCTACGAGCAGTACTTC
-	TRBJ2-1	TRBV29-1	many	CSVEIIAEQFF	TGCAGCGTTGAAATAATTGCTGAGCAGTTCTTC
TRBD2	TRBJ2-7	TRBV28	few	CASSVGAGGLDEQYF	TGTGCCAGCAGTGTTGGGGCGGGAGGGCTCGACGAGCAGTACTTC
TRBD1	TRBJ2-3	TRBV28	-	CASSLGQGGQPQYF	TGTGCCAGCAGTTTAGGACAGGGGGGTCAGCCCCAGTATTTT
-	TRBJ2-1	TRBV12-3/TRBV12-4	few	CASSSLTGFYNEQFF	TGTGCCAGCAGTTCCTTAACAGGGTTTTACAATGAGCAGTTCTTC
-	TRBJ2-1	TRBV10-1	few	CASSETDSHNEQFF	TGCGCCAGCAGTGAGACGGACAGCCACAATGAGCAGTTCTTC
TRBD2	TRBJ2-3	TRBV7-9	many	CASSLGVAGGPDTQYF	TGTGCCAGCAGCTTAGGCGTAGCGGGAGGGCCAGATACGCAGTATTTT
-	TRBJ2-7	TRBV14	many	CASSQEGVGATWGTRPYEQYF	TGTGCCAGCAGCCAAGAGGGCGTTGGGGCCACTTGGGGTACCCGGCCCTACGAGCAGTACTTC
-	TRBJ2-7	TRBV12-3/TRBV12-4	-	CASSYSAYERYF	TGTGCCAGCAGTTATTCCGCCTACGAGCGGTACTTC
TRBD1	TRBJ2-7	TRBV5-1	many	CASSRGTGVDEQYF	TGCGCCAGCAGCAGGGGGACAGGGGTTGACGAGCAGTACTTC
-	TRBJ2-1	TRBV7-3	-	CASSLMYAGVDEQFF	TGTGCCAGCAGCTTAATGTACGCAGGGGTGGATGAGCAGTTCTTC
-	TRBJ2-7	TRBV20-1	few	CSARLNLRDYEQYF	TGCAGTGCTAGGTTGAATTTGCGGGACTACGAGCAGTACTTC
TRBD2	TRBJ2-1	TRBV5-5	few	CASSLNPGLADEQFF	TGTGCCAGCAGCTTGAATCCTGGACTAGCCGATGAGCAGTTCTTC
-	TRBJ1-5	TRBV6-2/TRBV6-3	-	CASSYSSSGGELYRNQPQHF	TGTGCCAGCAGTTACTCGTCAAGCGGGGGCGAGTTATATCGGAATCAGCCCCAGCATTTT
-	TRBJ2-7	TRBV7-9	many	CASSLEGSTEQYF	TGTGCCAGCAGCTTAGAGGGCAGTACAGAGCAGTACTTC
-	TRBJ2-1	TRBV20-1	-	CSARDEQFF	TGCAGTGCTAGAGATGAGCAGTTCTTC
TRBD2	TRBJ2-3	TRBV6-5	many	CASRPGTRTTTDTQYF	TGTGCCAGCAGACCCGGGACTAGGACGACCACAGATACGCAGTATTTT
TRBD1	TRBJ1-1	TRBV6-5	many	CASRTGTGALNTEAFF	TGTGCCAGCAGGACCGGGACAGGGGCCTTGAACACTGAAGCTTTCTTT
-	TRBJ1-3	TRBV6-6	-	CASVDGLLNTIYF	TGTGCCAGTGTTGATGGGCTGTTAAACACCATATATTTT
-	TRBJ1-6	TRBV6-6	-	CASSLIGGADSPLHF	TGTGCCAGCAGCCTGATAGGGGGGGCTGATTCACCCCTCCACTTT
-	TRBJ1-2	TRBV7-9	few	CASSLALSTLNYGYTF	TGTGCCAGCAGCTTAGCCCTCAGCACTCTTAACTATGGCTACACCTTC
TRBD1	TRBJ2-7	TRBV7-9	many	CASSLSGQPYEQYF	TGTGCCAGCAGCTTATCGGGACAGCCCTACGAGCAGTACTTC
-	TRBJ2-3	TRBV7-3	few	CASSLYAREIGTDTQYF	TGTGCCAGCAGCTTATATGCCAGGGAGATTGGGACAGATACGCAGTATTTT
TRBD2	TRBJ2-1	TRBV7-3	-	CASSLKVSGSGEQFF	TGTGCCAGCAGCTTAAAGGTTAGCGGGAGTGGTGAGCAGTTCTTC
-	TRBJ1-5	TRBV4-2	many	CASINQPQHF	TGTGCCAGCATCAATCAGCCCCAGCATTTT
TRBD1	TRBJ2-1	TRBV5-3	-	CASSLQDRAIYNGQFF	TGTGCCAGCAGTCTTCAAGACAGGGCGATCTACAATGGGCAGTTCTTC
-	TRBJ2-7	TRBV6-5	-	CASSYWAGGDPYEQYF	TGTGCCAGCAGTTACTGGGCAGGGGGGGACCCCTACGAGCAGTACTTC
TRBD1	TRBJ1-2	TRBV6-6	few	CASSYTDEPGQGFGYTF	TGTGCCAGCAGTTACACGGATGAACCGGGACAGGGGTTTGGCTACACCTTC
-	TRBJ1-6	TRBV6-5	-	CASRIDRNYNLPLHF	TGTGCCAGCAGGATAGACAGAAACTATAATTTACCCCTCCACTTT
-	TRBJ1-5	TRBV12-3/TRBV12-4	many	CASSSSPGLREPQHF	TGTGCCAGCAGCTCAAGCCCAGGGCTGCGTGAGCCCCAGCATTTT
-	TRBJ1-5	TRBV6-2/TRBV6-3	-	CASSRAGADYNPPPHF	TGTGCCAGCAGCAGGGCGGGGGCGGATTACAATCCGCCCCCGCATTTT
TRBD2	TRBJ2-5	TRBV6-2/TRBV6-3	once	CASSYGGRAQETQYF	TGTGCCAGCAGTTACGGCGGGAGGGCCCAAGAGACCCAGTACTTC
-	TRBJ2-1	TRBV19	few	CASSMGNRNEQFF	TGTGCCAGTAGTATGGGGAATAGGAATGAGCAGTTCTTC
-	TRBJ2-7	TRBV20-1	-	CSVPGLSAGNSYEQYF	TGCAGTGTCCCAGGGCTCTCAGCGGGCAACTCCTACGAGCAGTACTTC
-	TRBJ1-4	TRBV30	-	CAWSTADEKLFF	TGTGCCTGGAGCACCGCGGATGAAAAACTGTTTTTT
-	TRBJ2-3	TRBV4-1	many	CASSQGAGEDTQYF	TGCGCCAGCAGCCAAGGGGCCGGGGAGGATACGCAGTATTTT
-	TRBJ1-1	TRBV29-1	many	CSVGGGRTEAFF	TGCAGCGTTGGCGGGGGGCGGACTGAAGCTTTCTTT
-	TRBJ2-5	TRBV11-2	-	CASSSLLRPQETQYF	TGTGCCAGCAGCTCCCTACTGCGGCCACAAGAGACCCAGTACTTC
-	TRBJ1-6	TRBV2	-	CASERDYNSPLHF	TGTGCCAGCGAGAGGGACTATAATTCACCCCTCCACTTT